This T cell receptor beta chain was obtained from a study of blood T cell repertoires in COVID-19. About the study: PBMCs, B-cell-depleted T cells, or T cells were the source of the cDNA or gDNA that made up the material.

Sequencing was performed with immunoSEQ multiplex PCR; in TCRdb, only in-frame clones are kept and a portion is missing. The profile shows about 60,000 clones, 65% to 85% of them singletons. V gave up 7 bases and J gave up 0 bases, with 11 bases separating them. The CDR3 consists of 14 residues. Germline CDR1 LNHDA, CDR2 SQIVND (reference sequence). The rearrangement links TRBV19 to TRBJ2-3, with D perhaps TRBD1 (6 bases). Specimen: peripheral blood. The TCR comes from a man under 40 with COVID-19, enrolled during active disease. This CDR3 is CASNQDSSTDTQYF. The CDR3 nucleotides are TGTGCCAGTAACCAGGACAGTAGCACAGATACGCAGTATTTT.